These 25 T cell receptor beta chains came from one sample sequenced in a study of CD8 T cells in Susac syndrome. After extraction with the RNeasy kit, about 0.5 to 1 ug of the RNA was reverse transcribed using random hexamers. TCRdb fed the immunoSEQ multiplex PCR reads into MiXCR, producing one record per CDR3 protein. In the table there are under 200,000 distinct CDR3 sequences, approximately 95% of which are singletons. The sequencing input was CD8+ T cells from PBMCs. The receptors derive from a human donor with multiple sclerosis.

This sequence joins TRBV19 and TRBJ1-1, with D unresolved. Trimming took 2 bases from V and 1 from J, leaving 5 bases between them. This CDR3 has 13 residues. Germline V gives CDR1 LNHDA, CDR2 SQIVND (reference sequence). CDR3 sequence: CASSINRNTEAFF. The CDR3 nucleotides are TGTGCCAGTAGTATAAACAGGAACACTGAAGCTTTCTTT.

This clonotype was seen only once. The chain combines TRBV2 with TRBJ1-5; D unclear. Looked up from germline, CDR1 is SNHLY and CDR2 is FYNNEI. The CDR3 spans 16 residues. Trimming took off 6 bases at V and 5 bases at J, with 20 bases between the two ends. The DNA for the CDR3 is TGTGCCAGCAGCTTAGGGCGAGGGTTCGGGGATCAGCCCCAGCATTTT. Translated, it gives CASSLGRGFGDQPQHF. Together with reference TRBV2 and TRBJ1-5, the CDR3 gives the full variable domain: EPEVTQTPSHQVTQMGQEVILRCVPISNHLYFYWYRQILGQKVEFLVSFYNNEISEKSEIFDDQFSVERPDGSNFTLKIRSTKLEDSAMYFCASSLGRGFGDQPQHFGDGTRLSIL.

Written as DNA, the CDR3 is TGTGCCAGTAGTACCCGGGGACAGGGGAATCTCTACGAGCAGTACTTC. Translated, it gives CASSTRGQGNLYEQYF. The chain couples TRBV19 to TRBJ2-7; 10 bases line up with TRBD1. This CDR3 spans 16 amino acids. Germline loops: CDR1 LNHDA, CDR2 SQIVND (reference sequence). J lost 3 bases, V lost 4 bases, and 9 bases had no gene match.

CDR3 amino acids: CATSPEGGTNSPLHF. CDR3 in DNA: TGTGCCACCAGCCCCGAGGGTGGGACGAATTCACCCCTCCACTTT. The chain links TRBV15 to TRBJ1-6, with D possibly TRBD1 on 5 matching bases. V was pared by 5 bases and J by 7 bases, with 15 bases between. In germline, CDR1 is LNHNV, CDR2 YYDKDF (reference sequence). The CDR3 loop spans 15 amino acids.

The V gene is TRBV10-2, the J gene TRBJ2-7; D is perhaps TRBD1 or TRBD2 (5 bases each). The CDR3 totals 12 residues. Germline CDR1 reads WSHSY; CDR2 reads SAAADI. The ends were cut back, 2 bases at V and 7 bases at J, with 9 bases in the middle. CDR3 amino acids: CASSEGGWEQYF. CDR3 nucleotides: TGCGCCAGCAGTGAGGGGGGTTGGGAGCAGTACTTC.

The count of this clonotype is one. The chain recombines TRBV7-9 with TRBJ2-7; 7 positions agree with TRBD2. Trimming took 3 bases from V and 2 from J; bases not matched to a gene: 7. The CDR3 covers 15 residues. CDR1 is SEHNR and CDR2 is FQNEAQ in the germline V gene (reference sequence). The CDR3 here is CASSLGGGGAYEQYF. The CDR3 nucleotides are TGTGCCAGCAGCTTGGGTGGCGGGGGAGCCTACGAGCAGTACTTC. The variable domain in full, completed from reference TRBV7-9 and TRBJ2-7, reads DTGVSQNPRHKITKRGQNVTFRCDPISEHNRLYWYRQTLGQGPEFLTYFQNEAQLEKSRLLSDRFSAERPKGSFSTLEIQRTEQGDSAMYLCASSLGGGGAYEQYFGPGTRLTVT.

This sequence joins TRBV7-6 and TRBJ2-7; D gene ambiguous. The CDR3 has 13 amino acids. Trimming stripped 2 bases from V and 5 bases from J, with 10 bases between. The germline V gene has CDR1 SGHVS and CDR2 FNYEAQ. The CDR3 loop reads CASSLSLLNEQYF. CDR3 nucleotides: TGTGCCAGCAGCTTAAGTCTCCTTAACGAGCAGTACTTC.

The chain combines TRBV4-1 with TRBJ1-6; TRBD1 matches at 7 bases. There are 14 residues in the CDR3. Germline trimming cut 0 bases from V and 13 bases from J; bases unmatched to any gene: 6. CDR1 and CDR2 from the germline V gene are MGHRA and YSYEKL. The DNA for the CDR3 is TGCGCCAGCAGCCAAGATCACAGGGGTCTCCCCCTCCACTTT. The encoded protein is CASSQDHRGLPLHF.

This sequence joins TRBV29-1 and TRBJ2-7; TRBD1 matches at 11 bases. Germline V gene data show CDR1 as SQVTM and CDR2 as ANQGSEA. The CDR3 is 13 amino acids. J lost 4 bases, V lost 7 bases, and 6 bases had no gene match. CDR3 amino acids: CSARTGGMYEQYF. CDR3 nucleotide sequence: TGCAGCGCTCGGACAGGGGGCATGTACGAGCAGTACTTC.

The gene calls are TRBV15 and TRBJ2-3, with D perhaps being TRBD1 or TRBD2 (5 bases each). The ends were cut back, 4 bases at V and 1 base at J, with 18 bases in the middle. CDR3 length: 17 amino acids. Per the germline V gene, CDR1 is LNHNV and CDR2 is YYDKDF (reference sequence). CDR3 region: CATSKNPGTSRTDTQYF. The CDR3 DNA reads as TGTGCCACCAGCAAAAACCCCGGGACCTCCCGCACAGATACGCAGTATTTT.

This chain links TRBV19 with TRBJ1-5, with D unresolved. The CDR3 length is 14 residues. Trimming pared 3 bases from V and 3 bases from J, leaving 9 bases between. The germline V gene encodes CDR1 LNHDA and CDR2 SQIVND (reference sequence). This chain's CDR3 is CASSIGETNQPQHF. DNA for the CDR3: TGTGCCAGTAGTATCGGGGAAACCAATCAGCCCCAGCATTTT.

Only a few counts were recorded for this clonotype. This chain joins TRBV12-3 or TRBV12-4 and TRBJ2-7; TRBD2 agrees at 9 bases. Trimming took 3 bases from V and 4 from J; bases not matched to a gene: 4. The CDR3 is 14 amino acids. The CDR3 protein is CASSLVLAGYEQYF. The CDR3 DNA follows: TGTGCCAGCAGTTTGGTTCTAGCGGGGTACGAGCAGTACTTC.

V and J are TRBV5-6 and TRBJ2-4; 9 nucleotides agree with TRBD1. The CDR3 contains 14 residues. Looked up from germline, CDR1 is SGHDT and CDR2 is YYEEEE. V was clipped by 4 bases and J by 5 bases; unmatched bases: 4. This CDR3 is CASSLGTGQNIQYF. The CDR3 DNA reads as TGTGCCAGCAGCCTTGGGACAGGGCAAAACATTCAGTACTTC.

CDR3 protein: CASSQEKGSNQPQHF. CDR3 bases: TGTGCCAGCAGCCAAGAAAAAGGGAGCAATCAGCCCCAGCATTTT. V and J are TRBV4-2 and TRBJ1-5; no clear D gene. V lost 0 bases to trimming and J lost 1 base, with 7 bases between them. This CDR3 contains 15 residues. Germline lookup yields CDR1 LGHNA and CDR2 YNFKEQ.

The chain joins TRBV20-1 to TRBJ2-1, with D perhaps TRBD2 (5 bases). The CDR3 sequence is 12 residues long. Trimming took off 6 bases at V and 6 bases at J, with 12 bases between the two ends. Germline CDR1 DFQATT, CDR2 SNEGSKA (reference sequence). The CDR3 nucleotides read TGCAGTGCCCCGGGCAGCGGCAATGAGCAGTTCTTC. Protein product: CSAPGSGNEQFF.

The chain combines TRBV20-1 with TRBJ2-5, with D maybe TRBD2 (6 bases). The V end lost 0 bases, the J end lost 3 bases, and 17 bases lay between the germline ends. Germline V gene lookup returns CDR1 DFQATT and CDR2 SNEGSKA (reference sequence). The CDR3 consists of 16 residues. CDR3 residues: CSARDIGVSGKETQYF. In nucleotides, the CDR3 is TGCAGTGCTAGAGACATTGGGGTTAGCGGAAAAGAGACCCAGTACTTC.

The chain uses TRBV27 and TRBJ1-1, with 10 bases aligning to TRBD1. The CDR3 covers 16 residues. Losses at the gene ends were 5 bases for V and 1 base for J; bases not matched to a gene: 7. CDR1 MNHEY and CDR2 SMNVEV come from the germline V gene (reference sequence). The DNA of the CDR3 is TGTGCCAGCAGTCCCTGGACAGGGGGTTGGAACACTGAAGCTTTCTTT. Residues: CASSPWTGGWNTEAFF.

The gene calls are TRBV4-1 and TRBJ1-5; D perhaps matches TRBD1 (5 bases). The V and J ends lost 2 bases and 4 bases respectively, with 12 bases between them. Per germline, CDR1 MGHRA and CDR2 YSYEKL. This CDR3 has 15 residues. The CDR3 DNA reads as TGCGCCAGCAGCCAATATCTAGGGGTTAATCAGCCCCAGCATTTT. This encodes CASSQYLGVNQPQHF.

The chain combines TRBV28 with TRBJ2-3; D not certain. V was clipped by 2 bases and J by 0 bases, with 9 bases between them. The CDR3 is made up of 15 amino acids. Germline CDR1 and CDR2: MDHEN and SYDVKM. The CDR3 DNA sequence: TGTGCCAGCAGTTTAAACAGAGCTAGCACAGATACGCAGTATTTT. Protein: CASSLNRASTDTQYF.

This rearrangement joins TRBV5-6 to TRBJ1-1; D unresolved. With 1 base removed from V and 2 bases from J, the gap between germline ends came to 9 bases. Germline CDR1 and CDR2: SGHDT and YYEEEE. CDR3 length: 14 residues. In nucleotides, the CDR3 is TGTGCCAGCAGCTTGATCCAGGATAACACTGAAGCTTTCTTT. Translation: CASSLIQDNTEAFF. Based on the CDR3 plus reference TRBV5-6 and TRBJ1-1, the full variable domain is DAGVTQSPTHLIKTRGQQVTLRCSPKSGHDTVSWYQQALGQGPQFIFQYYEEEERQRGNFPDRFSGHQFPNYSSELNVNALLLGDSALYLCASSLIQDNTEAFFGQGTRLTVV.

The V and J genes are TRBV28 and TRBJ2-1; 9 bases are shared with TRBD1. The CDR3 has 14 residues. Germline assignment: CDR1 MDHEN and CDR2 SYDVKM. With 2 bases clipped from V and 7 bases from J, the junction kept 3 bases outside the gene matches. CDR3 in amino acids: CASSLIQGANEQFF. The CDR3 DNA reads TGTGCCAGCAGTTTAATACAGGGGGCGAATGAGCAGTTCTTC.

V gene TRBV3-1 combines with J gene TRBJ2-5; D gene ambiguous. Trimming shortened V by 0 bases and J by 5 bases, and 13 bases separated the two germline ends. This CDR3 is built from 15 residues. Looked up from germline, CDR1 is LGHDT and CDR2 is YNNKEL (reference sequence). This CDR3 reads CASSQDLSVWETQYF. CDR3 DNA sequence: TGTGCCAGCAGCCAAGATCTCAGCGTTTGGGAGACCCAGTACTTC.

The chain recombines TRBV25-1 with TRBJ1-5; weak D call: TRBD1 (5 bases). The CDR3 extends over 15 amino acids. CDR1 is MGHDK and CDR2 is SYGVNS in the germline V gene. Trimming cost V 1 base and J 2 bases, with 9 bases left between them. CDR3 residues: CASSEWAGGNQPQHF. CDR3 DNA: TGTGCCAGCAGTGAATGGGCGGGGGGCAATCAGCCCCAGCATTTT.

DNA of the CDR3: TGTGCCAGCAGCCCCGGGGGGGGGACTAAGCAGTTCTTC. Its protein is CASSPGGGTKQFF. The J gene is TRBJ2-1, the V gene TRBV25-1, with 8 nucleotides matching TRBD2. The CDR3 extends over 13 amino acids. J gave up 11 bases and V 6 bases, and 9 bases lay outside the gene matches. From germline, CDR1 is MGHDK and CDR2 SYGVNS.

This rearrangement joins TRBV5-6 to TRBJ2-5; D possibly corresponds to TRBD1 (7 bases). V shed 3 bases and J shed 5 bases, with 17 bases lying between them. Germline V lookup: CDR1 SGHDT, CDR2 YYEEEE. The CDR3 spans 15 residues. The CDR3 DNA is TGTGCCAGCAGCTCGACAGGGAGGTTTTGGGAGACCCAGTACTTC. Translating it yields CASSSTGRFWETQYF. The full variable domain, with the rest looked up from reference TRBV5-6 and TRBJ2-5, is DAGVTQSPTHLIKTRGQQVTLRCSPKSGHDTVSWYQQALGQGPQFIFQYYEEEERQRGNFPDRFSGHQFPNYSSELNVNALLLGDSALYLCASSSTGRFWETQYFGPGTRLLVL.